This T cell receptor (beta chain) comes out of a study of blood T cell repertoires in COVID-19. A single count supports this clone. TCRdb keeps only in-frame clones here, not all; method: immunoSEQ multiplex PCR. Found here are 390,000 or so clones, 87% of them singletons; the top ten hold about a tenth. Donors were grouped by their self-reported clinical history. Looked up from germline, CDR1 is MGHRA and CDR2 is YSYEKL. This CDR3 is built from 17 residues. V lost 4 bases to trimming and J lost 4 bases; unmatched junction nucleotides: 13. This clonotype was sampled from a woman between 50 and 59 years old who had recovered from COVID-19. This chain joins TRBV4-1 and TRBJ2-5, with 9 bases matching TRBD1. The sequencing sample was made of PBMCs or T cells enriched from blood (not recorded which). CDR3 DNA sequence: TGCGCCAGCAGCCGGAACACAGGGGGCGAATCTACAGAGACCCAGTACTTC. Encoded protein: CASSRNTGGESTETQYF.